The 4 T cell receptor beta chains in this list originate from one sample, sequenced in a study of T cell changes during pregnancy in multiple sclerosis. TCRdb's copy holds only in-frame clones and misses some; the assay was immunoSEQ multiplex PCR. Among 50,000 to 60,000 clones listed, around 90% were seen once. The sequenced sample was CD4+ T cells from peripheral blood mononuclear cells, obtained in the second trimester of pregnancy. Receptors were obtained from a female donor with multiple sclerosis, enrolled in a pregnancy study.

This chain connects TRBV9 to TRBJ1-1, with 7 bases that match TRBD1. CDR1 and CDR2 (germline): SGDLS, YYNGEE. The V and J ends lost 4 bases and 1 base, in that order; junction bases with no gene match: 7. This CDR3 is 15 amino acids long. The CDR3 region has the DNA TGTGCCAGCAGCCCATACAGGGGCTCGAACACTGAAGCTTTCTTT. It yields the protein CASSPYRGSNTEAFF.

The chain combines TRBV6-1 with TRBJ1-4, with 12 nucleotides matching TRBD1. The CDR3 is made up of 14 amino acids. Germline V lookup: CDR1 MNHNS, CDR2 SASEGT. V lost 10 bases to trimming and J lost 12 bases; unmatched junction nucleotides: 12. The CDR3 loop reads CATDLRDRGLQLFF. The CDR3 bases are TGTGCCACCGACCTCCGGGACAGGGGGCTTCAACTGTTTTTT.

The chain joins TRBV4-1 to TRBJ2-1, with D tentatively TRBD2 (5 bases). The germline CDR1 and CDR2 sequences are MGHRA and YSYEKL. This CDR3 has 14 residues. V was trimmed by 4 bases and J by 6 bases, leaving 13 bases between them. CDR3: CASSPPASINEQFF. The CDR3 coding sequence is TGCGCCAGCAGCCCACCTGCTAGCATCAATGAGCAGTTCTTC.

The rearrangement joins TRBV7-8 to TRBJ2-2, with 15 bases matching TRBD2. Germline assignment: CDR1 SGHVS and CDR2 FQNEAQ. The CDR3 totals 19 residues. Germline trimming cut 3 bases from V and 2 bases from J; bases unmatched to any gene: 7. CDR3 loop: CASSFPGLAGGHNTGELFF. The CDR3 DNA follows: TGTGCCAGCAGCTTTCCGGGACTAGCGGGGGGCCATAACACCGGGGAGCTGTTTTTT.